These 4 T cell receptor beta chains were sequenced from one sample in a study of cytomegalovirus exposure and HLA in healthy donors. The PCR employed 60 Vbeta primers together with 13 Jbeta primers. The data were produced by immunoSEQ multiplex PCR, yet TCRdb's version contains in-frame clones alone and is incomplete. This table has approximately 150,000 clones, around four fifths appearing once. The specimen was PBMCs. The source is a male donor in good health and CMV-seropositive.

Turning to this clone: The CDR3 does not close with the conserved phenylalanine or tryptophan, likely indicating a read error. The chain couples TRBV6-5 to TRBJ2-7, with D maybe TRBD1 (8 bases). V lost 4 bases and J lost 5, with 15 bases in between. There are 14 residues in the CDR3. From germline, CDR1 is MNHEY and CDR2 SVGAGI. For the CDR3, the DNA is TGTGCCAGCAGTTTGAACAGGGGGGGCCACGAGCAGTACCTC. Encoded protein: CASSLNRGGHEQYL.

This clone appeared a few times. The chain employs TRBV10-2 and TRBJ1-2; 7 bases align to TRBD1. J was trimmed by 9 bases and V by 2 bases; bases with no gene match: 3. Germline values: CDR1 WSHSY, CDR2 SAAADI. The CDR3 has 12 residues. Here the CDR3 reads CASSEDRERYTF. CDR3 nucleotide sequence: TGCGCCAGCAGTGAGGACAGGGAACGCTACACCTTC.

The chain combines TRBV4-2 with TRBJ2-1, with 7 nucleotides matching TRBD2. This CDR3 has 14 residues. After removal of 1 base from V and 9 bases from J, the junction contained 6 bases not matched to a gene. Germline V gene lookup returns CDR1 LGHNA and CDR2 YNFKEQ. DNA for the CDR3: TGTGCCAGCAGCCAAGTGTGGGGGGGTCGTGAGCAGTTCTTC. Protein product: CASSQVWGGREQFF.

The rearrangement links TRBV30 to TRBJ1-3; D perhaps matches TRBD1 (5 bases). This CDR3 is built from 14 residues. Trimming shortened V by 2 bases and J by 4 bases, and 12 bases separated the two germline ends. The germline V gene has CDR1 GTSNPN and CDR2 SVGIG (reference sequence). The CDR3, as DNA: TGTGCCTGGAGTCTACAGGCCCTGGGAAACACCATATATTTT. Amino acids: CAWSLQALGNTIYF.